These 24 T cell receptor beta chains originate from one sample sequenced in a study of T cell responses to AZD1222 COVID-19 vaccine. Profiled with immunoSEQ multiplex PCR; TCRdb holds only in-frame clones, not every one. This table holds 65,000 to 90,000 clones, roughly nine tenths found once. The source material was peripheral blood, sampled on day 0 of AZD1222 vaccination. Receptors originate from an adult in good health.

CDR3 DNA: TGTGCCAGCAGCGTGATGGGACATGAGGGCAGCAATGAGCAGTTCTTC. This codes for CASSVMGHEGSNEQFF. The chain carries TRBV9 and TRBJ2-1; D may be TRBD1 (6 bases). Germline loops: CDR1 SGDLS, CDR2 YYNGEE. This CDR3 spans 16 amino acids. V was trimmed by 2 bases and J by 6 bases, leaving 18 bases between them.

The chain combines TRBV19 with TRBJ1-5; D is unresolved. Germline assignment: CDR1 LNHDA and CDR2 SQIVND (reference sequence). The CDR3 extends over 15 amino acids. V was trimmed by 3 bases and J by 3 bases, leaving 12 bases between them. DNA of the CDR3: TGTGCCAGTAGTATGATAACGGGAACCAATCAGCCCCAGCATTTT. This encodes CASSMITGTNQPQHF.

The CDR3 DNA reads as TGTGCCAGTAGTATGGCGGGACAGGGTAACATTCAGTACTTC. Translation: CASSMAGQGNIQYF. The genes are TRBV19 and TRBJ2-4; 9 nucleotides align to TRBD1. The CDR3 is made up of 14 amino acids. V was clipped by 3 bases and J by 7 bases; unmatched bases: 4. Germline CDR1 reads LNHDA; CDR2 reads SQIVND (reference sequence).

The V and J genes are TRBV19 and TRBJ1-5, with TRBD1 identical over 7 bases. The CDR3 loop spans 12 amino acids. The V gene end was trimmed by 9 bases and the J gene end by 6 bases; junction bases not matched to a gene: 5. Germline V gives CDR1 LNHDA, CDR2 SQIVND (reference sequence). Here the CDR3 reads CASGQAPQPQHF. CDR3 bases: TGTGCCAGCGGACAGGCTCCTCAGCCCCAGCATTTT. Variable domain in full (rest from reference TRBV19 and TRBJ1-5): DGGITQSPKYLFRKEGQNVTLSCEQNLNHDAMYWYRQDPGQGLRLIYYSQIVNDFQKGDIAEGYSVSREKKESFPLTVTSAQKNPTAFYLCASGQAPQPQHFGDGTRLSIL.

The chain links TRBV7-2 to TRBJ1-3; no clear D. The length of the CDR3 is 14 residues. Germline V gene sequence: CDR1 SGHTA, CDR2 FQGNSA. The germline V and J ends were trimmed by 1 base and 0 bases, with 4 bases remaining between them. CDR3: CASSLDSSGNTIYF. The DNA for the CDR3 is TGTGCCAGCAGCTTAGACAGCTCTGGAAACACCATATATTTT.

The chain is built from TRBV4-3 and TRBJ2-2; tentatively, D is TRBD1 or TRBD2 (5 bases each). Per the germline V gene, CDR1 is LGHNA and CDR2 is YSLEER. Trimming shortened V by 0 bases and J by 3 bases, and 11 bases separated the two germline ends. The CDR3 runs to 16 residues. CDR3: CASSQDPRGDTGELFF. The DNA for the CDR3 is TGCGCCAGCAGCCAAGACCCCCGGGGCGACACCGGGGAGCTGTTTTTT.

The chain uses TRBV6-5 and TRBJ2-7; 9 nucleotides match TRBD2. The CDR3 contains 14 residues. Per the germline V gene, CDR1 is MNHEY and CDR2 is SVGAGI. Trimming took 0 bases from V and 7 from J; bases not matched to a gene: 4. CDR3 nucleotide sequence: TGTGCCAGCAGTTACTCGCGAACTAGCGGGGAGCAGTACTTC. Protein: CASSYSRTSGEQYF.

The V and J genes are TRBV7-8 and TRBJ2-1; a weak D match, TRBD2 (6 bases). The CDR3 contains 16 residues. CDR1 is SGHVS and CDR2 is FQNEAQ in the germline V gene. Trimming removed 1 base at V and 2 bases at J, with 12 bases between. The DNA for the CDR3 is TGTGCCAGCAGCTTAGGTTTCCGGGAGACCTACAATGAGCAGTTCTTC. Amino acids: CASSLGFRETYNEQFF.

By sample share, this clone is medium-sized. CDR3 amino acids: CASSETGRSGNTIYF. The DNA of the CDR3 is TGCGCCAGCAGCGAGACAGGACGCTCTGGAAACACCATATATTTT. The gene calls are TRBV5-1 and TRBJ1-3, with D perhaps matching TRBD1 (6 bases). The CDR3 is 15 residues long. CDR1 SGHRS and CDR2 YFSETQ come from the germline V gene. V was trimmed by 4 bases and J by 0 bases, leaving 11 bases between them.

The genes are TRBV1 and TRBJ2-2; the DNA was not compared with TRBD1, the D call given in the table. TRBV1 is a known pseudogene. CDR3 length: 16 amino acids. The CDR3, as DNA: TGCACCAGCAGCCATACTCAGGGGGCCCCCGCCGGGGAGCTGTTTTTT. This gives the protein CTSSHTQGAPAGELFF.

In this sample, this clone turned up once. The rearrangement links TRBV6-5 to TRBJ2-7; D possibly uses TRBD1 or TRBD2 (5 bases each). V was clipped by 0 bases and J by 5 bases, with 17 bases between them. This CDR3 spans 16 amino acids. Germline V CDR1 and CDR2: MNHEY, SVGAGI. The CDR3 reads CASSYSRSGPNHEQYF. CDR3 nucleotides: TGTGCCAGCAGTTACTCGAGGTCGGGACCCAATCACGAGCAGTACTTC.

The rearrangement uses TRBV18 and TRBJ2-7; D perhaps matches TRBD1 (5 bases). Germline V lookup: CDR1 KGHSH, CDR2 LQKENI. Trimming took 0 bases from V and 5 from J, leaving 17 bases between them. CDR3 length equals 16 residues. The CDR3 region has the DNA TGTGCCAGCTCACCACCGGGTAGGGGAAAGAGCCACGAGCAGTACTTC. Its translation: CASSPPGRGKSHEQYF.

This chain joins TRBV5-4 and TRBJ2-5, with 7 nucleotides matching TRBD2. This CDR3 has 13 amino acids. The germline V gene encodes CDR1 SGHNT and CDR2 YYREEE (reference sequence). With 5 bases clipped from V and 5 bases from J, the junction kept 6 bases outside the gene matches. The DNA of the CDR3 is TGTGCCAGCAGGCGGGAGTTGGGCGAGACCCAGTACTTC. Translating gives CASRRELGETQYF. Filled out from reference TRBV5-4 and TRBJ2-5, the complete variable domain reads ETGVTQSPTHLIKTRGQQVTLRCSSQSGHNTVSWYQQALGQGPQFIFQYYREEENGRGNFPPRFSGLQFPNYSSELNVNALELDDSALYLCASRRELGETQYFGPGTRLLVL.

The rearrangement uses TRBV3-1 (or the pseudogene TRBV3-2) and TRBJ2-7; 12 bases are shared with TRBD2. The CDR3 contains 13 residues. V was pared by 4 bases and J by 12 bases, with 7 bases of the junction left unmatched. Germline V gene lookup returns CDR1 LGHDT and CDR2 YNNKEL (reference sequence). The CDR3 region is CASSPGTSGRLYF. DNA of the CDR3: TGTGCCAGCAGCCCCGGGACTAGCGGGCGCCTGTACTTC.

The CDR3: CSASSGGWAQPQHF. CDR3 coding DNA: TGCAGTGCTAGTTCGGGGGGTTGGGCTCAGCCCCAGCATTTT. This sequence joins TRBV20-1 and TRBJ1-5, with D perhaps matching TRBD1 (5 bases). V was clipped by 3 bases and J by 6 bases, with 15 bases between them. Germline-derived CDR1 and CDR2 are DFQATT and SNEGSKA (reference sequence). The CDR3 is made up of 14 amino acids.

V usage is TRBV25-1 and J usage is TRBJ1-2; tentatively, D is TRBD1 (5 bases). The germline V gene has CDR1 MGHDK and CDR2 SYGVNS. The CDR3 contains 11 residues. Trimming cost V 1 base and J 8 bases, with 5 bases left between them. The CDR3, as DNA: TGTGCCAGCAGTGAATGGGGCGGCTACACCTTC. It codes for CASSEWGGYTF.

This clone was detected only a few times. The rearrangement joins TRBV27 to TRBJ2-1; 10 bases are shared with TRBD2. The CDR3 loop spans 17 amino acids. The V and J ends lost 5 bases and 5 bases, in that order; junction bases with no gene match: 12. Germline-derived CDR1 and CDR2 are MNHEY and SMNVEV (reference sequence). CDR3 nucleotide sequence: TGTGCCAGCAGTCACCGCCGGACTAGCGGAACCAACAATGAGCAGTTCTTC. Protein: CASSHRRTSGTNNEQFF.

The J gene is TRBJ2-7, the V gene TRBV3-1 (or the pseudogene TRBV3-2), with 8 bases fitting TRBD1. The CDR3 covers 12 residues. CDR1 and CDR2 (germline): LGHDT, YNNKEL (reference sequence). After removal of 1 base from V and 13 bases from J, the junction contained 6 bases not matched to a gene. This chain's CDR3 is CASSQAGSGGYF. CDR3 bases: TGTGCCAGCAGCCAAGCTGGCTCAGGGGGCTACTTC.

This sequence joins TRBV6-5 and TRBJ2-5; D is possibly TRBD2 (5 bases). Trimming took 2 bases from V and 1 from J, leaving 14 bases between them. This CDR3 contains 16 residues. Per the germline V gene, CDR1 is MNHEY and CDR2 is SVGAGI. This CDR3 reads CASSYGREIFQETQYF. The CDR3 DNA sequence: TGTGCCAGCAGTTACGGCCGGGAAATTTTCCAAGAGACCCAGTACTTC.

J is TRBJ1-2 and V is TRBV12-3 or TRBV12-4, with D possibly being TRBD1 (5 bases). The CDR3 contains 13 residues. V was shortened by 6 bases and J by 8 bases, with 16 bases between the two germline ends. The CDR3: CASRIREKLGYTF. The DNA of the CDR3 is TGTGCCAGCAGAATCAGGGAGAAGTTGGGCTACACCTTC.

This clone was seen a few times. V usage is TRBV6-5 and J usage is TRBJ1-1; D is unclear. This CDR3 contains 14 residues. V lost 2 bases and J lost 4, with 11 bases in between. Germline V gene data show CDR1 as MNHEY and CDR2 as SVGAGI. The CDR3 spells CASSYRSEITEAFF. The CDR3 bases are TGTGCCAGCAGTTACAGGTCGGAAATCACTGAAGCTTTCTTT.

The chain is built from TRBV28 and TRBJ1-4, with D perhaps TRBD1 (6 bases). Germline assignment: CDR1 MDHEN and CDR2 SYDVKM. With 2 bases removed from V and 8 bases from J, the gap between germline ends came to 12 bases. CDR3 length: 14 residues. The CDR3 DNA follows: TGTGCCAGCAGTTTAAGGGGGGTTGGGGAAAAACTGTTTTTT. As protein: CASSLRGVGEKLFF.

The V and J genes are TRBV2 and TRBJ1-6, with D uncertain. Deletions cut 7 bases from V and 9 bases from J, with 19 bases between. CDR1 is SNHLY and CDR2 is FYNNEI in the germline V gene. This CDR3 is built from 15 residues. CDR3 amino acids: CASNDRVLTFSPLHF. Written as DNA, the CDR3 is TGTGCCAGCAATGACCGGGTCCTCACGTTTTCACCCCTCCACTTT.

V and J are TRBV3-1 (or the pseudogene TRBV3-2) and TRBJ1-5; 7 bases line up with TRBD1. Per the germline V gene, CDR1 is LGHDT and CDR2 is YNNKEL (reference sequence). V shed 5 bases and J 3 bases; nucleotides not matched to a gene: 13. This CDR3 has 17 residues. The CDR3 DNA is TGTGCCAGCAGCTCCCGTGGGCACAGGGGCGACAATCAGCCCCAGCATTTT. Encoded protein: CASSSRGHRGDNQPQHF.